The next 25 T cell receptor beta chains were all read from a single sample in a study of blood T cell repertoires in COVID-19 (dated by TCRdb to 2018 to 2020). The method behind the library was the immunoSEQ multiplex PCR assay. TCRdb obtained this table from immuneACCESS and retained in-frame rearrangements with V and J assigned. These tables miss some clones; where compared with another copy, unresolved V genes account for less than half of the shortfall, and the remainder is unexplained. The table for this sample lists 250,000 to 300,000 clones; roughly nine tenths of them were counted only once. 3.6% of the sample is in the top ten clones. The material sequenced was peripheral blood. Receptor source: a man younger than 35 with active or convalescent COVID-19.

This clone was seen a single time. The rearrangement links TRBV6-1 to TRBJ1-5; tentatively, D is TRBD1 (6 bases). The germline V gene has CDR1 MNHNS and CDR2 SASEGT. V was cut by 4 bases and J by 0 bases, with 13 bases left in between. The CDR3 totals 16 residues. CDR3: CASSGVGTTSNQPQHF. In DNA, the CDR3 is TGTGCCAGCAGTGGGGTGGGGACAACTAGCAATCAGCCCCAGCATTTT.

With regard to this clone: The same CDR3 also results from other DNA sequences found in this sample. The chain links TRBV7-9 to TRBJ1-2, with D possibly being TRBD1 (5 bases). Deletions cut 4 bases from V and 3 bases from J, with 9 bases between. The CDR3 runs 13 residues. CDR1 and CDR2 from the germline V gene are SEHNR and FQNEAQ (reference sequence). CDR3 in amino acids: CASSSRVDYGYTF. The CDR3 DNA sequence: TGTGCCAGCAGCTCCAGGGTTGACTATGGCTACACCTTC.

This clone has only a few counts. The chain has TRBV18 and TRBJ1-3, with TRBD1 identical over 7 bases. CDR3 size: 14 residues. V lost 3 bases to trimming and J lost 2 bases; unmatched junction nucleotides: 1. From germline, CDR1 is KGHSH and CDR2 LQKENI. The CDR3 loop is CASSPTGTGNTIYF. The CDR3 DNA reads as TGTGCCAGCTCACCGACAGGGACTGGAAACACCATATATTTT.

Points on this clone: Germline and junction disagree at one end, which may indicate a read error. The chain combines TRBV6-1 with TRBJ1-6; possible D gene TRBD1, 5 bases. Germline V gene lookup returns CDR1 MNHNS and CDR2 SASEGT. This CDR3 region has 14 residues. The CDR3 spells CASRDGAFDSPLHF. CDR3 nucleotides: TGTGCCAGCCGTGATGGGGCTTTTGATTCACCCCTCCACTTT.

The genes are TRBV5-1 and TRBJ1-1; perhaps TRBD1 as D (5 bases). The V gene lost 4 bases and the J gene lost 1 base, with 14 bases spanning the gap. Per germline, CDR1 SGHRS and CDR2 YFSETQ. CDR3 size: 15 residues. The CDR3 DNA reads as TGCGCCAGCAGCCCCGGAGGGGCCCCGAACACTGAAGCTTTCTTT. Translation: CASSPGGAPNTEAFF.

The chain couples TRBV7-2 to TRBJ2-2, with D possibly being TRBD2 (6 bases). Deletions cut 5 bases from V and 7 bases from J, with 8 bases between. The CDR3 loop spans 12 amino acids. Germline V gene data show CDR1 as SGHTA and CDR2 as FQGNSA. In DNA form, the CDR3 reads TGTGCCAGCAGCGCGGGGAACGGGGAGCTGTTTTTT. It specifies CASSAGNGELFF. Complete variable domain (other parts from reference TRBV7-2 and TRBJ2-2): GAGVSQSPSNKVTEKGKDVELRCDPISGHTALYWYRQSLGQGLEFLIYFQGNSAPDKSGLPSDRFSAERTGGSVSTLTIQRTQQEDSAVYLCASSAGNGELFFGEGSRLTVL.

The rearrangement uses TRBV7-8 and TRBJ1-6, with D unclear. Trimming removed 5 bases from V and 0 bases from J, with 17 bases in between. This CDR3 is 18 amino acids long. Per the germline V gene, CDR1 is SGHVS and CDR2 is FQNEAQ. The CDR3 region is CASSPSAAGSSYNSPLHF. The CDR3 nucleotides read TGTGCCAGCAGCCCTTCGGCAGCAGGCAGCTCCTATAATTCACCCCTCCACTTT.

This sequence joins TRBV5-4 and TRBJ2-1, with TRBD1 identical over 9 bases. Germline V lookup: CDR1 SGHNT, CDR2 YYREEE (reference sequence). With 4 bases clipped from V and 5 bases from J, the junction kept 10 bases outside the gene matches. The CDR3 has 16 residues. The CDR3 reads CASSLLRDRVDNEQFF. The CDR3 nucleotides read TGTGCCAGCAGCCTTCTCCGGGACAGGGTGGACAATGAGCAGTTCTTC.

This clone showed up just a few times. This sequence joins TRBV5-6 and TRBJ2-1, with 11 bases aligning to TRBD2. The CDR3 spans 18 residues. The V gene's germline CDR1 is SGHDT and CDR2 YYEEEE. After removal of 4 bases from V and 0 bases from J, the junction contained 9 bases not matched to a gene. CDR3 amino acids: CASSLILAGVSSYNEQFF. The CDR3 DNA sequence: TGTGCCAGCAGCCTGATACTAGCGGGAGTTTCCTCCTACAATGAGCAGTTCTTC.

This chain links TRBV7-9 with TRBJ2-2; 8 nucleotides align to TRBD2. CDR3 length equals 15 residues. The V and J ends lost 2 bases and 4 bases, in that order; junction bases with no gene match: 3. CDR1 is SEHNR, CDR2 FQNEAQ, per germline (reference sequence). CDR3 loop: CASSLTSGGTGELFF. CDR3 DNA sequence: TGTGCCAGCAGCTTAACGAGCGGGGGCACCGGGGAGCTGTTTTTT.

The rearrangement links TRBV5-1 to TRBJ2-2; D not resolved. This CDR3 has 17 residues. V was trimmed by 5 bases and J by 5 bases, leaving 22 bases between them. The germline CDR1 and CDR2 sequences are SGHRS and YFSETQ. CDR3 region: CASSSLQATIGTGELFF. As DNA, the CDR3 is TGCGCCAGCAGTTCTTTACAAGCTACAATCGGGACCGGGGAGCTGTTTTTT. Complete variable domain (other parts from reference TRBV5-1 and TRBJ2-2): KAGVTQTPRYLIKTRGQQVTLSCSPISGHRSVSWYQQTPGQGLQFLFEYFSETQRNKGNFPGRFSGRQFSNSRSEMNVSTLELGDSALYLCASSSLQATIGTGELFFGEGSRLTVL.

This chain links TRBV5-4 with TRBJ2-3; 11 nucleotides agree with TRBD2. CDR3 length equals 17 residues. The V and J ends lost 3 bases and 4 bases, in that order; junction bases with no gene match: 10. Germline CDR1 and CDR2: SGHNT and YYREEE (reference sequence). The CDR3 nucleotides are TGTGCCAGCAGCTCTCTAACGAGTAGCGGGGGGGCAGATACGCAGTATTTT. Amino acid sequence: CASSSLTSSGGADTQYF.

The V gene is TRBV7-9, the J gene TRBJ1-4; 7 bases line up with TRBD1. The CDR3 has 14 amino acids. The V gene end was trimmed by 3 bases and the J gene end by 3 bases; junction bases not matched to a gene: 1. Per germline, CDR1 SEHNR and CDR2 FQNEAQ (reference sequence). The CDR3 is CASSLGQSNEKLFF. CDR3 nucleotide sequence: TGTGCCAGCAGCTTGGGACAGTCTAATGAAAAACTGTTTTTT.

This clone came up once. The chain combines TRBV7-9 with TRBJ2-1; perhaps TRBD2 as D (6 bases). The CDR3 runs 15 residues. Germline CDR1 reads SEHNR; CDR2 reads FQNEAQ (reference sequence). Trimming removed 7 bases at V and 0 bases at J, with 13 bases between. The CDR3 bases are TGTGCCAGCAACTCCCCCGGGAGCTCCTACAATGAGCAGTTCTTC. Amino acids: CASNSPGSSYNEQFF.

This chain joins TRBV4-2 and TRBJ1-4; 12 nucleotides match TRBD1. Germline V lookup: CDR1 LGHNA, CDR2 YNFKEQ. Unmatched junction bases numbered 3, after V lost 2 bases and J lost 8 bases. The CDR3 has 15 residues. CDR3 region: CASSQLGTGGEKLFF. In DNA, the CDR3 is TGTGCCAGCAGCCAACTAGGGACAGGGGGCGAAAAACTGTTTTTT.

The chain uses TRBV5-5 and TRBJ2-1, with TRBD2 matching over 9 bases. This CDR3 has 16 amino acids. Per the germline V gene, CDR1 is SGHKS and CDR2 is YYEKEE (reference sequence). J was trimmed by 3 bases and V by 3 bases; bases with no gene match: 7. In DNA form, the CDR3 reads TGTGCCAGCAGCTATTTAGCGGGAGAGGTCTACAATGAGCAGTTCTTC. It specifies CASSYLAGEVYNEQFF.

This sequence joins TRBV4-2 and TRBJ1-2; D might be TRBD1 (6 bases). The CDR3 has 15 amino acids. V was pared by 3 bases and J by 0 bases, with 11 bases between. Germline V lookup: CDR1 LGHNA, CDR2 YNFKEQ. CDR3 protein: CASSHEGGANYGYTF. The CDR3 coding sequence is TGTGCCAGCAGCCACGAAGGGGGGGCTAACTATGGCTACACCTTC.

This clone was observed once. The chain is built from TRBV5-1 and TRBJ2-2; D is perhaps TRBD1 (6 bases). CDR3 size: 15 residues. Trimming removed 4 bases at V and 11 bases at J, with 21 bases between. The germline CDR1 and CDR2 sequences are SGHRS and YFSETQ. The DNA for the CDR3 is TGCGCCAGCAGCACAGGGACACTTAGGGACGGAGAGCTGTTTTTT. Residues: CASSTGTLRDGELFF.

The V call is TRBV27, the J call TRBJ2-7, with 9 bases lining up with TRBD1. The CDR3 has 15 amino acids. Germline CDR1 MNHEY, CDR2 SMNVEV (reference sequence). With V trimmed by 7 bases and J by 4 bases, 11 bases remained unmatched. In nucleotides, the CDR3 is TGTGCCAGCAAACGGGTTGGGACAGGGTTGTACGAGCAGTACTTC. The encoded protein is CASKRVGTGLYEQYF.

This clone appeared many times. This chain uses TRBV4-3 with TRBJ2-2, with 11 bases lining up with TRBD1. V was pared by 2 bases and J by 6 bases, with 5 bases of the junction left unmatched. Germline lookup yields CDR1 LGHNA and CDR2 YSLEER. This CDR3 comprises 16 residues. The CDR3 bases are TGCGCCAGCAGCCAACCCCCGGGACAGGGGGCCGGGGAGCTGTTTTTT. As protein: CASSQPPGQGAGELFF.

This clone was counted between two and nine times. J is TRBJ1-3 and V is TRBV2, with D hard to call. The CDR3 covers 13 residues. V was shortened by 4 bases and J by 9 bases, with 13 bases between the two germline ends. Germline CDR1 and CDR2: SNHLY and FYNNEI. Here the CDR3 reads CASSGSAAGTIYF. The CDR3 DNA follows: TGTGCCAGCAGTGGGTCAGCAGCGGGCACCATATATTTT.

The rearrangement links TRBV7-9 to TRBJ1-2; D gene ambiguous. This CDR3 has 13 residues. The germline V and J ends were trimmed by 1 base and 4 bases, with 7 bases remaining between them. Germline V gene sequence: CDR1 SEHNR, CDR2 FQNEAQ (reference sequence). CDR3 sequence: CASSLGGTYGYTF. The CDR3 coding sequence is TGTGCCAGCAGCTTAGGAGGAACCTATGGCTACACCTTC.

This clone showed up just a few times. The gene calls are TRBV2 and TRBJ1-2, with 8 positions matching TRBD1. The CDR3 length is 13 residues. Germline assignment: CDR1 SNHLY and CDR2 FYNNEI. The V gene end was trimmed by 4 bases and the J gene end by 4 bases; junction bases not matched to a gene: 2. The CDR3 DNA is TGTGCCAGCAGTGGGGACAGGAGCTATGGCTACACCTTC. Translating it yields CASSGDRSYGYTF.

DNA for the CDR3: TGTGCCAGCAGCTTACGCGAGCGGCGGAATGAGCAGTTCTTC. Its translation: CASSLRERRNEQFF. The V and J genes are TRBV7-2 and TRBJ2-1; D possibly corresponds to TRBD2 (5 bases). Per the germline V gene, CDR1 is SGHTA and CDR2 is FQGNSA. Trimming took 2 bases from V and 7 from J, leaving 12 bases between them. The CDR3 has 14 residues.

The chain links TRBV7-9 to TRBJ2-7; D is undetermined. CDR3 length: 10 amino acids. Germline assignment: CDR1 SEHNR and CDR2 FQNEAQ (reference sequence). V lost 8 bases to trimming and J lost 7 bases, with 9 bases between them. This chain's CDR3 is CASSGTEQYF. The CDR3, as DNA: TGTGCCAGCTCAGGAACGGAGCAGTACTTC.